Detailed here is one T cell receptor (beta chain). Its antigen target is currently unknown. Base-call qualities are not available, and no considerably larger clone is one nucleotide away. This specimen belongs to a study of CD8 T cells in Susac syndrome (dated by TCRdb to 2018 to 2020). As for the study more broadly: Repertoire sequencing was used to test whether CD8+ T cell activation and differentiation in Susac syndrome was antigen driven. The paper's findings and limits, for the study overall: The TCR sequencing and HLA analysis was acknowledged to have included a relatively small number of individuals.

High-throughput TCR beta sequencing profiled peripheral blood CD8+ and CD4+ T cells from healthy donors, Susac syndrome patients and multiple sclerosis patients. Healthy donors were age- and sex-matched controls. Bulk CD8+ and CD4+ T cells were purified by magnetic negative isolation, while CD8+ TEMRA cells were enriched using FACS. Blood was collected in EDTA tubes and processed within 24 hours, with PBMCs isolated through density gradient centrifugation. PBMCs intended for TCR sequencing were cryopreserved in liquid nitrogen and thawed later in a water bath at 37 degrees C. The sorted or isolated CD4+, CD8+ and CD8+ TEMRA cells had a purity of 90% or higher. RNA was extracted using the RNeasy kit, and about 0.45 to 1 ug of the RNA was reverse transcribed with random hexamers. The immunoSEQ multiplex PCR assay, which covers 54 Vbeta and 13 Jbeta segments, was used to amplify TCR beta CDR3 regions. PCR amplification bias was corrected by using a synthetic template baseline for primer optimization and computational correction. The paper's processing steps were these. Only productive sequences were kept, with reads annotated to V, D and J genes according to IMGT and analyzed in immunoSEQ Analyzer. Clonality was calculated as one minus the Shannon entropy normalized by log2 of the number of productive unique sequences. For each patient and control, public and private clones were evaluated among the 100 most prevalent clones. A clone was defined as Susac-specific if it was absent from the healthy and MS cohorts, from roughly 990 published viral clones and from other ImmuneACCESS disease sequences. The raw public reads went through TCRdb reprocessing: fastp at Q25, MiXCR clone calling, in-frame beta chains kept. Every distinct CDR3 protein forms one entry, paired with its most common genes and DNA. The V and J calls were not made by the authors but by TCRdb's processing. The sample data list roughly 180,000 distinct CDR3 sequences, and about 95% of these were observed just once. In total, the top ten clones hold 0.1% of the sample.

Trimming costs V 0 bases and J 4 bases, and their ends lie 5 bases apart. As encoded in the germline V gene, CDR1 is KGHDR while CDR2 is SFDVKD. The CDR3 runs 13 residues from the cysteine to the phenylalanine. The sequence is cut down to CDR3 DNA, 39 bases in frame from base 1. This clonotype originated in a human donor in good health. The sample consisted of CD4+ T cells from PBMCs. Rearrangement joined TRBV24-1 to TRBJ2-5; a confident D gene designation cannot be given. For the CDR3, the sequence is CATSDLWTETQYF. The DNA sequence is given as TGTGCCACCAGTGATTTGTGGACAGAGACCCAGTACTTC.